The text below deals with one T cell receptor (beta chain). Every one of the donors was a Caucasian adult that lived in Nashville, Tennessee. Assay runs were performed at deep level. Data came from immunoSEQ multiplex PCR; TCRdb stores just in-frame clones and leaves some out. The data show around 1,100,000 clones, with roughly 80% seen just once and 0.89% held by the top ten. Germline V lookup: CDR1 ENHRY, CDR2 SYGVKD. The CDR3 length is 15 residues. V was clipped by 4 bases and J by 7 bases; unmatched bases: 9. The data derive from a study of shared clonotypes between healthy human individuals. This TCR came from a man aged 18 to 35 in good health. Some clones in this sample may be carry-over from other donors' samples. The sequencing sample was made of memory CD4+ T cells from PBMCs. Documented subset: CD45RA-negative fraction. The chain recombines TRBV10-3 with TRBJ2-7; 11 nucleotides match TRBD1. CDR3 region: CAISADGQGAGEQYF. CDR3 sequence (DNA): TGTGCCATCAGTGCCGATGGACAGGGGGCAGGTGAGCAGTACTTC.